At least ten counts were recorded for the clone carrying this T cell receptor beta chain. The entry originates in a study of blood T cells in healthy people across ages. A sample-barcoded 5' primer and a J-beta primer mix were used in a second PCR of roughly 7 to 12 cycles. Every sample returned 3 million or more CDR3-containing paired-end reads. TCRdb itself ran the 5' RACE reads through MiXCR, one entry per CDR3 protein. The sample gives more than 750,000 distinct CDR3 sequences, about 29% of which show up once; roughly 10% is in the top ten. PBMCs, at least 7 million per sample, were isolated. The CDR3 runs to 12 residues. In germline, CDR1 is MNHNS, CDR2 SASEGT. Deletions cut 6 bases from V and 7 bases from J, with 9 bases between. This sample was shared with a second study, whose subject was T cells of mothers and their children. As that report states: More than five children and their three healthy Caucasian mothers were the donors.

This chain connects TRBV6-1 to TRBJ2-2, with D unresolved. The source of this sequence is a woman aged 35 to 49 in good health. Sample: blood. The CDR3 sequence is CASRPLRGELFF. The CDR3 DNA reads TGTGCCAGCAGACCCCTCCGCGGGGAGCTGTTTTTT.